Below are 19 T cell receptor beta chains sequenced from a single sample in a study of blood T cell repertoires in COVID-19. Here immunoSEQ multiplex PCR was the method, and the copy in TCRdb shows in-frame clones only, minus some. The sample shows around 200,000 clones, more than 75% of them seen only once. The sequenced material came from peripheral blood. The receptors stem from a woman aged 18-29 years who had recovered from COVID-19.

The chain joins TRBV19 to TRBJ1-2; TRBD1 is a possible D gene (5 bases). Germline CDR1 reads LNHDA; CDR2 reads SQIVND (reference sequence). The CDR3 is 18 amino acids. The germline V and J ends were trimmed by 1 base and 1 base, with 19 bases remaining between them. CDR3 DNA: TGTGCCAGTAGTATAGGAGGAGGGGACCTGGTCGTTAACTATGGCTACACCTTC. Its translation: CASSIGGGDLVVNYGYTF.

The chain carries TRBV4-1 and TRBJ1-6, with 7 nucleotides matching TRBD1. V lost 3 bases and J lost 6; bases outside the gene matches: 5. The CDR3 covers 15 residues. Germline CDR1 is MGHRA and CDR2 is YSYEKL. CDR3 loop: CASSHGTASNSPLHF. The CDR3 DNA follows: TGCGCCAGCAGCCACGGGACAGCCTCTAATTCACCCCTCCACTTT.

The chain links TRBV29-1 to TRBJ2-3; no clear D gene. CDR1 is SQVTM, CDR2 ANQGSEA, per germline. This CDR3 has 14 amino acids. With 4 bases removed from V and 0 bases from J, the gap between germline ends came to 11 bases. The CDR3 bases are TGCAGCGTTGTGGTCATACGGAGCACAGATACGCAGTATTTT. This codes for CSVVVIRSTDTQYF.

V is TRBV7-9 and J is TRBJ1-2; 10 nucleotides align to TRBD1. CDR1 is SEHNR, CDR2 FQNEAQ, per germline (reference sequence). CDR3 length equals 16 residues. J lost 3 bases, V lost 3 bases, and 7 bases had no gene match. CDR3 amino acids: CASSLVRQGAYYGYTF. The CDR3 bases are TGTGCCAGCAGCTTGGTCCGACAGGGGGCTTACTATGGCTACACCTTC.

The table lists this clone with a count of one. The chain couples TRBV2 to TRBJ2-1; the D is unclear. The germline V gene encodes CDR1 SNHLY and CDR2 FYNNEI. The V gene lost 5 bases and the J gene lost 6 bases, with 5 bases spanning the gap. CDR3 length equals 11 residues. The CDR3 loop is CASSLFNEQFF. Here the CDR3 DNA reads TGTGCCAGCAGTCTGTTCAATGAGCAGTTCTTC.

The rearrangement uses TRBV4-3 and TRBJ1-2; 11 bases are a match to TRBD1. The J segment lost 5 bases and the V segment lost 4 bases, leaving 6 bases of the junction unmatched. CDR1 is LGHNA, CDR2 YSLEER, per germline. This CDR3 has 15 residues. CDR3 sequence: CASSPGQGAGYGYTF. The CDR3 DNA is TGCGCCAGCAGCCCCGGACAGGGGGCTGGGTATGGCTACACCTTC.

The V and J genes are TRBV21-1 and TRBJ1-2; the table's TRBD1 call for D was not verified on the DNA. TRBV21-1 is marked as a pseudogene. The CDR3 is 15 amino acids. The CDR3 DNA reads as TGTGCCAGCAGCCATCACCGGGGGACAGGGTACGGCTACACCTTC. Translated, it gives CASSHHRGTGYGYTF.

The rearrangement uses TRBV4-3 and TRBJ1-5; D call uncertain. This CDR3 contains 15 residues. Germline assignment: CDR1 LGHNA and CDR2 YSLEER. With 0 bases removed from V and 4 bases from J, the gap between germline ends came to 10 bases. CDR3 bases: TGCGCCAGCAGCCAAGATCTTGGCGGAAATCAGCCCCAGCATTTT. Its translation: CASSQDLGGNQPQHF.

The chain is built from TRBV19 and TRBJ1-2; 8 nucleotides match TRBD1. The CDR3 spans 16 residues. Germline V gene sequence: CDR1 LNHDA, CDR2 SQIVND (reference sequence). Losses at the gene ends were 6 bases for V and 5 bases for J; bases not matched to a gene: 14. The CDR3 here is CASSGTGPSLKYGYTF. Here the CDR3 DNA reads TGTGCCAGTAGCGGGACAGGCCCCTCCCTCAAATATGGCTACACCTTC.

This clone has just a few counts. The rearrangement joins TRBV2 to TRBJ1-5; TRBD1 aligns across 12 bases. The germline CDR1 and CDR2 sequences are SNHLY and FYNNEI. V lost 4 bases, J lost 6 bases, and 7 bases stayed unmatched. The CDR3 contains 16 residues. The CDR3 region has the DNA TGTGCCAGCAGTGGAGGGACAGGGGGCAGGGGTCAGCCCCAGCATTTT. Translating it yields CASSGGTGGRGQPQHF.

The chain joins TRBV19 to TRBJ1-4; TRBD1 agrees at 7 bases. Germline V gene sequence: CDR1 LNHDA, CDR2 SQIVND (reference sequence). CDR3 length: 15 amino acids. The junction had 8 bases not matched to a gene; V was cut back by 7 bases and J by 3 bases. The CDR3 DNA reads TGTGCCAGTATGAACCGGGACAGCCCTAATGAAAAACTGTTTTTT. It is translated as CASMNRDSPNEKLFF.

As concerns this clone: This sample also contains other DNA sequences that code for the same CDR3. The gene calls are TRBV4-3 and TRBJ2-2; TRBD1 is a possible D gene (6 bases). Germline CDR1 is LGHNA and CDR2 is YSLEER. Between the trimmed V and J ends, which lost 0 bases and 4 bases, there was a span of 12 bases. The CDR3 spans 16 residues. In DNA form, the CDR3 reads TGCGCCAGCAGCCAAGATGGGGGCGCGGGCACCGGGGAGCTGTTTTTT. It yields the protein CASSQDGGAGTGELFF.

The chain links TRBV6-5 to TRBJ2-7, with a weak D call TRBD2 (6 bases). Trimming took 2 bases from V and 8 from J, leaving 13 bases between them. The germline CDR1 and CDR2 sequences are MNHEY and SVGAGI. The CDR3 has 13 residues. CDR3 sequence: CASSYLGGVKQYV. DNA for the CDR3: TGTGCCAGCAGTTACCTCGGGGGAGTAAAGCAGTACGTC.

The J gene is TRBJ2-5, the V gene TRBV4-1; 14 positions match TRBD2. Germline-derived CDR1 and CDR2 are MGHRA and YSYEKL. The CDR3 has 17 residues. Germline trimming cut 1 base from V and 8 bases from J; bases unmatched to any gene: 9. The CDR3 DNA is TGCGCCAGCAGCCAAGTGGGCCTGACTAGCGGGGGGGTTACCCAGTACTTC. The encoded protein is CASSQVGLTSGGVTQYF.

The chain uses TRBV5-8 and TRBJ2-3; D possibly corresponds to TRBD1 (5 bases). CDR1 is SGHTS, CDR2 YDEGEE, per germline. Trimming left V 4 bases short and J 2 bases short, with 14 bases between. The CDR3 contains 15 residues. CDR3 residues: CASSQGVGFTDTQYF. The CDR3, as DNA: TGTGCCAGCAGCCAGGGTGTGGGCTTCACAGATACGCAGTATTTT.

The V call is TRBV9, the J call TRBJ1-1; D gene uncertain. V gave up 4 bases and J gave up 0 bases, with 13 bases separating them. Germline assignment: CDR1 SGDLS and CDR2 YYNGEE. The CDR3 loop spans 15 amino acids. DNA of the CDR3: TGTGCCAGCAGCCCAGAGGCTCAGATGAACACTGAAGCTTTCTTT. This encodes CASSPEAQMNTEAFF. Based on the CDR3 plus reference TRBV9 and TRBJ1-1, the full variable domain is DSGVTQTPKHLITATGQRVTLRCSPRSGDLSVYWYQQSLDQGLQFLIQYYNGEERAKGNILERFSAQQFPDLHSELNLSSLELGDSALYFCASSPEAQMNTEAFFGQGTRLTVV.

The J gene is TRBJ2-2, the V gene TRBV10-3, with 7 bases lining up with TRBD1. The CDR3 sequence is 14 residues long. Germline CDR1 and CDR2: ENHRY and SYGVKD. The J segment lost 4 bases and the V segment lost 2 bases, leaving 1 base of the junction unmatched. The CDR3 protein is CAISERDSTGELFF. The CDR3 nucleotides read TGTGCCATCAGTGAGAGGGACAGCACCGGGGAGCTGTTTTTT.

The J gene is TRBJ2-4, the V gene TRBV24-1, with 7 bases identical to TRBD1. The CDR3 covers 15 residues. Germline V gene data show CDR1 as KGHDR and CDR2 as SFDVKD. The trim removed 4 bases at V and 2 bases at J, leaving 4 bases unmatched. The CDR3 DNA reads TGTGCCACCAGTGAAGGGGGCGCGACCAAAAACATTCAGTACTTC. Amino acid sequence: CATSEGGATKNIQYF.

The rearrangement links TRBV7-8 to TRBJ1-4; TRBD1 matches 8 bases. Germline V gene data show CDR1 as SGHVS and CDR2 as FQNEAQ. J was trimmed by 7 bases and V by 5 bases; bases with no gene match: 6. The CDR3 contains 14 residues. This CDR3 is CASSPTGGGEKLFF. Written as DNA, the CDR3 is TGTGCCAGCAGCCCAACAGGGGGAGGTGAAAAACTGTTTTTT.